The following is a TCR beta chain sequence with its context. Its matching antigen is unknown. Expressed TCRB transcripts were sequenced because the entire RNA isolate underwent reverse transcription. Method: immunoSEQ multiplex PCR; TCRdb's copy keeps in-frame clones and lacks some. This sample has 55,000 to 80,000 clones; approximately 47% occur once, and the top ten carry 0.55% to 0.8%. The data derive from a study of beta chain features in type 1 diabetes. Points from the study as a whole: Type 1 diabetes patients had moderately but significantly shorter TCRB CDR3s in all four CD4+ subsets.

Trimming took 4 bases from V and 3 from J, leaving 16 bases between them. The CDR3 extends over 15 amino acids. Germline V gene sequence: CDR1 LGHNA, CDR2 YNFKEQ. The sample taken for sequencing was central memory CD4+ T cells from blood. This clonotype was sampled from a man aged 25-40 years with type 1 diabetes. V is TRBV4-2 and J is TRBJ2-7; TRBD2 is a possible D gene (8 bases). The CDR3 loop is CASSPPGGGIYEQYF. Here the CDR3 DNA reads TGTGCCAGCAGCCCCCCGGGAGGGGGCATCTACGAGCAGTACTTC.